The rows below give T cell receptor beta chains drawn from one sample of a study of spatial heterogeneity in lung cancer. TCRdb reprocessed the 5' RACE reads with MiXCR, giving one entry per CDR3 protein. The data contain about 47,000 distinct CDR3 sequences, about 11% of them seen just once; the ten biggest clones take up roughly 32%. The sample here was PBMCs, taken at follow-up. The receptors were sampled from a male donor with early-stage non-small cell lung cancer. CDR3s include the opening cysteine and the closing phenylalanine or tryptophan. The D gene is left open where the match is weak. Clone size is shown for a subset of rows, as once, few, many or a class of expanded clone.

j_call clone_size d_call v_call cdr3_aa cdr3_nt
TRBJ1-5 many . TRBV12-3/TRBV12-4 CASSFDQPQHF TGTGCCAGCAGTTTTGACCAGCCCCAGCATTTT
TRBJ2-7 few TRBD2 TRBV7-3 CASSPSGSYEQYF TGTGCCAGCAGCCCTAGCGGCTCCTACGAGCAGTACTTC
TRBJ1-1 . . TRBV29-1 CSVDGDIPWGTEAFF TGCAGCGTGGACGGGGATATACCCTGGGGGACTGAAGCTTTCTTT
TRBJ1-1 few . TRBV7-2 CASSGPTRGDTEAFF TGTGCCAGCAGCGGGCCCACCCGAGGGGACACTGAAGCTTTCTTT
TRBJ2-7 many TRBD1 TRBV12-3/TRBV12-4 CASTPGTGVYEQYF TGTGCCAGCACCCCAGGGACAGGGGTCTACGAGCAGTACTTC
TRBJ1-2 many . TRBV7-2 CASSLVPGAGYGYTF TGTGCCAGCAGCTTAGTGCCAGGGGCAGGGTATGGCTACACCTTC
TRBJ2-3 few TRBD2 TRBV7-3 CASSSRDYTDTQYF TGTGCCAGCAGCTCTAGGGACTACACAGATACGCAGTATTTT
TRBJ2-1 few . TRBV12-3/TRBV12-4 CASSFGTLGDEQFF TGTGCCAGCAGTTTCGGGACCTTAGGGGATGAGCAGTTCTTC
TRBJ2-5 many . TRBV29-1 CSVDEVAQETQYF TGCAGCGTTGATGAGGTCGCCCAAGAGACCCAGTACTTC
TRBJ2-7 many TRBD1 TRBV7-2 CASSPRSGTGAYEQYF TGTGCCAGCAGCCCCCGCTCCGGGACAGGGGCCTACGAGCAGTACTTC
TRBJ1-2 few . TRBV11-1 CASSEGRSNYGYTF TGTGCCAGCAGCGAAGGGAGGAGTAACTATGGCTACACCTTC
TRBJ1-1 many . TRBV12-3/TRBV12-4 CASSRATAGPSNTEAFF TGTGCCAGCAGCCGGGCCACGGCAGGGCCATCGAACACTGAAGCTTTCTTT
TRBJ2-1 many . TRBV28 CASNTAGEIYNEQFF TGTGCCAGCAATACGGCAGGAGAGATCTACAATGAGCAGTTCTTC
TRBJ1-1 . . TRBV12-3/TRBV12-4 CASSLGVRNTEAFF TGTGCCAGCAGTTTAGGAGTCAGAAACACTGAAGCTTTCTTT
TRBJ1-5 . . TRBV19 CASSRMEGNQPQHF TGTGCCAGTTCGCGGATGGAGGGCAATCAGCCCCAGCATTTT
TRBJ2-3 many TRBD2 TRBV9 CASSPTSGRAGAQYF TGTGCCAGCAGTCCCACTAGCGGGAGGGCCGGGGCGCAGTATTTT
TRBJ2-2 many . TRBV6-1 CASSFSRALATGELFF TGTGCCAGCAGTTTTTCCCGGGCCCTAGCAACCGGGGAGCTGTTTTTT
TRBJ1-2 many TRBD1 TRBV12-3/TRBV12-4 CASRVGTGGYGYTF TGTGCCAGCAGGGTTGGGACAGGGGGCTATGGCTACACCTTC
TRBJ2-1 few TRBD2 TRBV5-4 CASSLGLAADNEQFF TGTGCCAGCAGCTTGGGCCTAGCGGCCGACAATGAGCAGTTCTTC
TRBJ2-3 few TRBD2 TRBV12-3/TRBV12-4 CASSLGTTSTDTQYF TGTGCCAGCAGTCTCGGGACTACTAGCACAGATACGCAGTATTTT
TRBJ1-1 . . TRBV29-1 CSVHSMGRLNTEAFF TGCAGCGTCCACAGTATGGGGAGACTCAACACTGAAGCTTTCTTT
TRBJ1-2 medium-sized . TRBV12-3/TRBV12-4 CASSRNRVAGGYTF TGTGCCAGCAGCCGGAACAGGGTGGCGGGCGGCTACACCTTC
TRBJ2-5 many . TRBV6-2/TRBV6-3 CASSYPASPETQYF TGTGCCAGCAGTTACCCCGCTAGCCCAGAGACCCAGTACTTC
TRBJ2-3 . . TRBV7-2 CASSLASPDTQYF TGTGCCAGCAGCTTAGCGTCACCAGATACGCAGTATTTT
TRBJ1-2 . TRBD1 TRBV6-4 CASNEQGAIGYGYTF TGTGCCAGCAATGAACAGGGGGCGATCGGCTATGGCTACACCTTC
TRBJ1-2 many . TRBV28 CASRLGGLNYGYTF TGTGCCAGCAGGTTGGGGGGGCTTAACTATGGCTACACCTTC
TRBJ1-4 many . TRBV11-2 CASSKRDPEGKLFF TGTGCCAGCAGCAAACGGGACCCCGAGGGAAAACTGTTTTTT
TRBJ2-7 many . TRBV12-3/TRBV12-4 CASSLGRAAYEQYF TGTGCCAGCAGTTTAGGCAGGGCAGCCTACGAGCAGTACTTC
TRBJ1-1 few . TRBV7-2 CASTGRFWKNTEAFF TGTGCCAGCACGGGGAGGTTCTGGAAGAACACTGAAGCTTTCTTT
TRBJ2-1 many TRBD1 TRBV20-1 CSARARTGGYHEQFF TGCAGTGCTAGAGCTCGGACAGGGGGCTACCATGAGCAGTTCTTC
TRBJ1-1 . . TRBV7-2 CASRGSYPTEAFF TGTGCCAGCAGGGGGTCTTACCCTACTGAAGCTTTCTTT
TRBJ2-7 many . TRBV7-2 CASSLARFTHEQYF TGTGCCAGCAGCTTAGCTAGGTTTACTCACGAGCAGTACTTC
TRBJ2-3 few TRBD2 TRBV4-2 CASSPGRGVTDTQYF TGTGCCAGCAGCCCCGGCCGGGGGGTCACAGATACGCAGTATTTT
TRBJ2-1 . TRBD1 TRBV29-1 CSANPRDRDRPRSYNEQFF TGCAGTGCCAACCCCCGGGACAGGGACCGTCCGCGGTCCTACAATGAGCAGTTCTTC
TRBJ2-5 few TRBD2 TRBV3-1 CASRLAGTQETQYF TGTGCCAGCAGACTAGCGGGAACCCAAGAGACCCAGTACTTC
TRBJ1-1 many . TRBV7-8 CASSFGVRTEAFF TGTGCCAGCAGCTTCGGGGTACGCACTGAAGCTTTCTTT
TRBJ1-4 . . TRBV2 CASSERRHGELFF TGTGCCAGCAGTGAGAGGCGGCATGGGGAACTGTTTTTT
TRBJ2-7 many TRBD1 TRBV7-9 CASSLGDRSAYEQYF TGTGCCAGCAGCTTAGGGGACAGATCCGCCTACGAGCAGTACTTC
TRBJ2-1 many . TRBV27 CASRSAGNGYNEQFF TGTGCCAGCAGGTCGGCGGGGAATGGCTACAATGAGCAGTTCTTC
TRBJ2-1 few . TRBV4-1 CASSQEVLTIRDNEQFF TGCGCCAGCAGCCAAGAAGTCCTAACAATTCGAGACAATGAGCAGTTCTTC
TRBJ1-6 many . TRBV20-1 CSAARPEIYNSPLHF TGCAGTGCCGCCCGGCCAGAGATTTATAATTCACCCCTCCACTTT
TRBJ2-1 many TRBD2 TRBV18 CASSLAGGPSDEQFF TGTGCCAGCTCATTAGCGGGGGGGCCCTCGGATGAGCAGTTCTTC
TRBJ2-1 . . TRBV5-4 CASSSPRDNNEQFF TGTGCCAGCAGCTCCCCCCGTGACAACAATGAGCAGTTCTTC
TRBJ1-5 once . TRBV20-1 CSVRRRIYRADQPQHF TGCAGTGTTAGGCGGCGGATCTACAGGGCCGATCAGCCCCAGCATTTT
TRBJ1-1 many . TRBV7-2 CASSSCRNSQAFF TGTGCCAGCAGCTCCTGCCGAAACAGTCAAGCTTTCTTT
TRBJ2-2 . . TRBV20-1 CTQGRLNTGELFF TGCACCCAAGGTCGCCTGAACACCGGGGAGCTGTTTTTT
TRBJ1-3 few TRBD1 TRBV30 CAWRASFPGTGAGNTIYF TGTGCCTGGAGGGCTTCCTTCCCCGGGACAGGAGCTGGAAACACCATATATTTT
TRBJ2-7 few . TRBV7-2 CASSPRGTDEQYF TGTGCCAGCAGCCCCCGGGGGACCGACGAGCAGTACTTC
TRBJ2-3 . TRBD2 TRBV7-9 CASSSLVGLAADTQYF TGTGCCAGCAGTTCCCTCGTAGGACTAGCGGCGGATACGCAGTATTTT
TRBJ2-2 many . TRBV9 CASSSRVGPGELFF TGTGCCAGCAGCTCGAGGGTGGGACCCGGGGAGCTGTTTTTT
TRBJ2-1 . . TRBV6-2/TRBV6-3 CASRGSSYNEQFF TGTGCCAGCAGGGGGAGCTCCTACAATGAGCAGTTCTTC
TRBJ2-4 . TRBD1 TRBV12-3/TRBV12-4 CASRTGGGRNIQYF TGTGCCAGCAGGACAGGGGGCGGAAGAAACATTCAGTACTTC
TRBJ2-5 . TRBD2 TRBV6-6 CAIARSSGGARETQYF TGTGCCATCGCACGGTCTAGCGGGGGGGCGCGAGAGACCCAGTACTTC
TRBJ1-1 many . TRBV12-3/TRBV12-4 CASSSQPMNTEAFF TGTGCCAGCAGTTCACAGCCGATGAACACTGAAGCTTTCTTT
TRBJ1-1 many . TRBV29-1 CSVQGLWDTEAFF TGCAGCGTTCAAGGCCTGTGGGACACTGAAGCTTTCTTT
TRBJ2-2 . TRBD1 TRBV29-1 CSVAMDRGPGELFF TGCAGCGTTGCTATGGACAGGGGTCCCGGGGAGCTGTTTTTT
TRBJ2-5 many . TRBV6-5 CASSQPPGKGSRGETQYF TGTGCCAGCAGTCAACCTCCCGGAAAGGGGAGTCGGGGAGAGACCCAGTACTTC
TRBJ2-5 few TRBD2 TRBV7-2 CASSSDGLEGTQYF TGTGCCAGCAGCTCAGACGGACTAGAAGGGACCCAGTACTTC
TRBJ1-1 many . TRBV6-5 CASSLAGSTEAFF TGTGCCAGCAGTCTTGCAGGGAGCACTGAAGCTTTCTTT
TRBJ2-3 . . TRBV5-1 CASSSNTGTDTQYF TGCGCCAGCAGCTCCAATACGGGCACAGATACGCAGTATTTT